This paragraph reports one T cell receptor (beta chain). In the source study's methods: By means of reference gene primer amplification, nucleated cell counts were estimated. Measured with immunoSEQ multiplex PCR; TCRdb has only the in-frame clones, and not every one. V, J and clone size reflect that table, while D and trimming were determined from the DNA. Seen here are approximately 260,000 clones, around 82% observed once, and the top ten hold 4.9%. This entry belongs to a study of blood T cell repertoires in COVID-19. Across the study: The United States, Italy and Spain supplied acute and convalescent COVID-19 samples. T cells, B-cell-depleted T cells, or PBMCs supplied cDNA or gDNA.

The origin of this receptor is a woman over 75 with active or convalescent COVID-19. Input material: peripheral blood.

Here the CDR3 reads CASSQVVQTYGYTF. Here the CDR3 DNA reads TGTGCCAGCAGCCAAGTCGTACAGACCTACGGCTACACCTTC. The chain links TRBV3-1 (or the pseudogene TRBV3-2) to TRBJ1-2; no clear D gene. CDR3 length equals 14 residues. Per the germline V gene, CDR1 is LGHDT and CDR2 is YNNKEL (reference sequence). V dropped 1 base and J dropped 8 bases, with 14 bases sitting between them.